The 12 T cell receptor beta chains below come from one sample, sequenced in a study of blood T cells in healthy people across ages (dated by TCRdb to the mid-2010s). Receptor libraries were prepared by 5' RACE. These reads were obtained on an Illumina HiSeq 2500. The second PCR ran for roughly 7 to 12 cycles and used a J-beta primer mix along with a sample-barcoded 5' primer. The public reads were run again by TCRdb, first through fastp at Q25 and then through MiXCR, and only productive beta chains were kept. One record per CDR3 amino acid sequence lists the most common genes and DNA. The sample yields about 1.7 million distinct CDR3 sequences; 28% were counted once. Over 7% of the sample goes to the ten largest clones. Input material: blood. Every receptor here comes from a woman under 40 in good health.

The chain couples TRBV9 to TRBJ1-3; D remains ambiguous. CDR1 is SGDLS and CDR2 is YYNGEE in the germline V gene. V lost 0 bases and J lost 8, with 12 bases in between. The CDR3 runs to 14 residues. The CDR3 is CASSVVDAGDTIYF. CDR3 bases: TGTGCCAGCAGCGTAGTGGACGCCGGAGACACCATATATTTT.

This clonotype was counted once. V gene TRBV20-1 combines with J gene TRBJ1-5; D possibly corresponds to TRBD1 (5 bases). The length of the CDR3 is 14 residues. Trimming stripped 0 bases from V and 5 bases from J, with 11 bases between. Germline loops: CDR1 DFQATT, CDR2 SNEGSKA (reference sequence). The CDR3 DNA reads as TGCAGTGCTAGAGATTCAGGGACCGATCAGCCCCAGCATTTT. Its translation: CSARDSGTDQPQHF.

This clonotype occurred a few times. This sequence joins TRBV11-2 and TRBJ1-1, with unresolved D. The CDR3 covers 13 residues. V was clipped by 4 bases and J by 1 base, with 7 bases between them. Germline V gene lookup returns CDR1 SGHAT and CDR2 FQNNGV. CDR3 coding DNA: TGTGCCAGCAGCTGGGCCACGAACACTGAAGCTTTCTTT. Its protein product is CASSWATNTEAFF.

This clonotype was picked up a small number of times. This chain uses TRBV7-2 with TRBJ2-3, with D perhaps TRBD1 (6 bases). The V end lost 2 bases, the J end lost 5 bases, and 8 bases lay between the germline ends. Germline CDR1 and CDR2: SGHTA and FQGNSA. The CDR3 covers 13 residues. The CDR3 DNA follows: TGTGCCAGCAGCTTACCACAGGGAGATACGCAGTATTTT. Protein sequence: CASSLPQGDTQYF. The full variable domain, with the rest looked up from reference TRBV7-2 and TRBJ2-3, is GAGVSQSPSNKVTEKGKDVELRCDPISGHTALYWYRQSLGQGLEFLIYFQGNSAPDKSGLPSDRFSAERTGGSVSTLTIQRTQQEDSAVYLCASSLPQGDTQYFGPGTRLTVL.

There are many counts of this clonotype. This chain links TRBV20-1 with TRBJ2-5, with 9 bases identical to TRBD1. CDR1 is DFQATT, CDR2 SNEGSKA, per germline (reference sequence). J gave up 4 bases and V 3 bases, and 3 bases lay outside the gene matches. This CDR3 is 13 amino acids long. The CDR3 protein is CSASTGGRETQYF. CDR3 nucleotide sequence: TGCAGTGCTAGCACAGGGGGCAGAGAGACCCAGTACTTC.

This clonotype turned up a few times. The CDR3 nucleotides read TGTGCCAGCAGGAGGCCGACAGGGCGGACTGAAGCTTTCTTT. This translates into CASRRPTGRTEAFF. The rearrangement joins TRBV6-5 to TRBJ1-1; 7 nucleotides align to TRBD1. Germline CDR1 MNHEY, CDR2 SVGAGI. This CDR3 is 14 amino acids long. The trim removed 6 bases at V and 5 bases at J, leaving 9 bases unmatched.

Many counts were recorded for this clonotype. The genes are TRBV27 and TRBJ2-1; D call uncertain. Trimming stripped 4 bases from V and 2 bases from J, with 6 bases between. CDR3 length: 13 residues. Looked up from germline, CDR1 is MNHEY and CDR2 is SMNVEV (reference sequence). In DNA, the CDR3 is TGTGCCAGCAGTTCCGCTGCCTACAATGAGCAGTTCTTC. Its translation: CASSSAAYNEQFF.

This clonotype has a count of ten or more. The chain links TRBV10-3 to TRBJ2-7; D gene uncertain. The germline gives CDR1 ENHRY, CDR2 SYGVKD. The V and J ends lost 2 bases and 3 bases respectively, with 11 bases between them. This CDR3 has 14 amino acids. The CDR3 is CAISELVENYEQYF. The CDR3 region has the DNA TGTGCCATCAGTGAGCTCGTGGAAAACTACGAGCAGTACTTC.

The rearrangement uses TRBV20-1 and TRBJ1-5; D may be TRBD1 (5 bases). This CDR3 comprises 14 residues. Germline V gene sequence: CDR1 DFQATT, CDR2 SNEGSKA (reference sequence). Trimming took off 5 bases at V and 7 bases at J, with 18 bases between the two ends. The CDR3 DNA reads as TGCAGTGCTCCCACCGCAGGGCCGCGGCAGCCCCAGCATTTT. Translating gives CSAPTAGPRQPQHF.

This clonotype was seen just once. The chain recombines TRBV29-1 with TRBJ1-2, with D unclear. From germline, CDR1 is SQVTM and CDR2 ANQGSEA. The V end lost 7 bases, the J end lost 5 bases, and 14 bases lay between the germline ends. The CDR3 sequence is 12 residues long. The DNA for the CDR3 is TGCAGCGGAGGCATGGACGGTTATGGCTACACCTTC. Protein sequence: CSGGMDGYGYTF.

This clonotype has ten or more counts. The rearrangement links TRBV12-3 or TRBV12-4 to TRBJ1-2; D uncertain. The V end was cut by 4 bases, the J end by 7 bases, with 10 bases between. The CDR3 consists of 12 residues. The CDR3 nucleotides are TGTGCCAGCAGTTACGACACCTCTGGCTACACCTTC. This encodes CASSYDTSGYTF.

The gene calls are TRBV7-2 and TRBJ2-3; TRBD2 matches at 9 bases. The V and J ends lost 5 bases and 3 bases, in that order; junction bases with no gene match: 15. The CDR3 has 18 amino acids. Germline V gene data show CDR1 as SGHTA and CDR2 as FQGNSA. The CDR3 spells CASSPAPSGTSRTDTQYF. CDR3 sequence (DNA): TGTGCCAGCAGCCCGGCCCCCTCCGGGACTAGCAGAACAGATACGCAGTATTTT. The whole variable domain, remainder taken from reference TRBV7-2 and TRBJ2-3, is GAGVSQSPSNKVTEKGKDVELRCDPISGHTALYWYRQSLGQGLEFLIYFQGNSAPDKSGLPSDRFSAERTGGSVSTLTIQRTQQEDSAVYLCASSPAPSGTSRTDTQYFGPGTRLTVL.